This is a list of T cell receptor beta chains from one sample in a study of blood T cell repertoires in COVID-19. Here immunoSEQ multiplex PCR was the method, and the copy in TCRdb shows in-frame clones only, minus some. The sample includes approximately 69,000 clones, 88% of them seen just once. Sequenced material: peripheral blood. All receptors derive from a man between 45 and 60 years old with acute or convalescent COVID-19. Both conserved end residues are part of each CDR3. The order of the fields is D gene, V gene, clone size, J gene, CDR3 protein, CDR3 DNA. A D gene is named only where the DNA matches it firmly. A clone size is listed for some rows: how often the clone was seen (once, few, many), or a class if it is expanded.

TRBD1	TRBV5-1	-	TRBJ2-1	CASSSNSLVRPGQRNEQFF	TGCGCCAGCAGCTCGAATTCCCTGGTAAGACCGGGACAGAGGAATGAGCAGTTCTTC
-	TRBV14	few	TRBJ1-6	CASSQHSGSPLHF	TGTGCCAGCAGCCAACACTCGGGATCACCCCTCCACTTT
-	TRBV9	few	TRBJ1-2	CASSARHRADYGYTF	TGTGCCAGCAGCGCACGACACAGGGCAGACTATGGCTACACCTTC
-	TRBV9	-	TRBJ2-7	CASSVSGPLGEQYF	TGTGCCAGCAGCGTTAGCGGTCCTCTAGGCGAGCAGTACTTC
TRBD1	TRBV5-1	-	TRBJ1-1	CASSPGQGNHWAFF	TGCGCCAGCAGCCCGGGACAGGGAAATCATTGGGCTTTCTTT
-	TRBV3-1/TRBV3-2	-	TRBJ2-1	CASSQDLQQEQFF	TGTGCCAGCAGCCAAGATCTCCAACAAGAGCAGTTCTTC
TRBD2	TRBV2	-	TRBJ2-3	CASILRAKGRGFTDTQYF	TGTGCCAGCATTCTAAGGGCCAAGGGGCGGGGGTTCACAGATACGCAGTATTTT
TRBD2	TRBV6-2/TRBV6-3	-	TRBJ2-3	CASSYILAGVADTQYF	TGTGCCAGCAGTTACATATTAGCGGGGGTTGCAGATACGCAGTATTTT
-	TRBV7-9	-	TRBJ2-7	CASSSLTTYEQYF	TGTGCCAGCAGCTCTTTGACAACCTACGAGCAGTACTTC
-	TRBV18	-	TRBJ1-5	CASSTRQGIQPQHF	TGTGCCAGCTCTACGCGGCAGGGGATTCAGCCCCAGCATTTT
TRBD2	TRBV27	-	TRBJ2-3	CASSFLRTSGGGDTQYF	TGTGCCAGCAGTTTTCTCCGGACTAGCGGGGGAGGTGATACGCAGTATTTT
-	TRBV6-1	-	TRBJ2-1	CASSELLGQGNNEQFF	TGTGCCAGCAGTGAATTGCTAGGGCAGGGCAACAATGAGCAGTTCTTC
-	TRBV5-1	few	TRBJ1-4	CASSLEGQVWEKLFF	TGCGCCAGCAGCTTGGAGGGGCAGGTTTGGGAAAAACTGTTTTTT
-	TRBV15	few	TRBJ2-7	CATSSKRVYEQYF	TGTGCCACCAGCAGTAAGAGGGTCTATGAGCAGTACTTC
-	TRBV7-9	-	TRBJ1-3	CASSFTTGSGNTIYF	TGTGCCAGCAGCTTTACTACAGGGAGCGGAAACACCATATATTTT
TRBD2	TRBV6-5	-	TRBJ2-1	CASSYTGGGLANEQFF	TGTGCCAGCAGTTACACCGGGGGGGGCTTGGCCAATGAGCAGTTCTTC
-	TRBV27	-	TRBJ1-6	CASSLSPPTVRDSPLHF	TGTGCCAGCAGTTTAAGTCCCCCGACAGTAAGAGATTCACCCCTCCACTTT
TRBD1	TRBV24-1	-	TRBJ1-5	CATSAQGTGPQHF	TGTGCCACCAGTGCTCAGGGGACAGGGCCCCAGCATTTT
TRBD2	TRBV3-1/TRBV3-2	-	TRBJ2-3	CASSQAFSGGVGDTQYF	TGTGCCAGCAGCCAAGCTTTTAGCGGGGGGGTGGGAGATACGCAGTATTTT
-	TRBV5-6	-	TRBJ1-2	CASSLDGGTKGYTF	TGTGCCAGCAGTCTCGATGGGGGCACTAAGGGCTACACCTTC
-	TRBV27	-	TRBJ1-6	CASSGQYNSPLHF	TGTGCCAGTTCGGGACAATATAATTCACCCCTCCACTTT
TRBD1	TRBV12-5	once	TRBJ1-2	CASGLDRTGVEGYTF	TGTGCTAGTGGTTTGGACCGGACAGGGGTTGAGGGCTACACCTTC
-	TRBV7-2	-	TRBJ1-1	CASSLVSGDTEAFF	TGTGCCAGCAGCTTAGTTTCGGGGGACACTGAAGCTTTCTTT
TRBD1	TRBV4-1	-	TRBJ2-7	CASSRGTGQAYEQYF	TGCGCCAGCAGCCGCGGGACAGGTCAAGCCTACGAGCAGTACTTC
-	TRBV11-2	once	TRBJ1-1	CASSPGGSGTEAFF	TGTGCCAGCAGTCCCGGGGGAAGTGGCACTGAAGCTTTCTTT
-	TRBV9	-	TRBJ1-6	CASSPGGAGENSPLHF	TGTGCCAGCAGCCCCGGGGGGGCAGGGGAGAATTCACCCCTCCACTTT
-	TRBV25-1	once	TRBJ1-3	CASSEGSSGNTIYF	TGTGCCAGCAGTGAGGGCAGCTCTGGAAACACCATATATTTT
TRBD2	TRBV5-1	once	TRBJ2-1	CASSLEPGRDNEQFF	TGCGCCAGCAGCTTGGAACCAGGGAGGGACAATGAGCAGTTCTTC
-	TRBV11-2	-	TRBJ2-2	CASSLEPGAGELFF	TGTGCCAGCAGCTTAGAGCCAGGGGCCGGGGAGCTGTTTTTT
-	TRBV7-3	-	TRBJ1-5	CASSFPPGRGNQPQHF	TGTGCCAGCAGCTTCCCGCCCGGTCGGGGCAATCAGCCCCAGCATTTT
TRBD1	TRBV7-9	-	TRBJ2-1	CASSLGRGHDEQFF	TGTGCCAGCAGCTTGGGCAGGGGGCATGATGAGCAGTTCTTC
TRBD2	TRBV5-1	-	TRBJ2-3	CASSLTSGDTDTQYF	TGCGCCAGCAGCTTGACTAGCGGGGACACAGATACGCAGTATTTT
-	TRBV12-3/TRBV12-4	-	TRBJ1-5	CASSWSRNQPQHF	TGTGCCAGCAGTTGGTCCAGGAATCAGCCCCAGCATTTT
TRBD1	TRBV19	-	TRBJ1-1	CASSNRQGEAFF	TGTGCCAGTAGTAACCGACAGGGTGAAGCTTTCTTT
-	TRBV28	-	TRBJ1-2	CASSLSPPGNYGYTF	TGTGCCAGCAGTTTATCTCCTCCAGGCAACTATGGCTACACCTTC
-	TRBV10-3	-	TRBJ1-2	CAISESQGYGYTF	TGTGCCATCAGTGAGTCCCAGGGGTATGGCTACACCTTC
-	TRBV7-9	-	TRBJ2-5	CASSLVQGQTQYF	TGTGCCAGCAGCTTAGTACAGGGACAGACCCAGTACTTC
TRBD1	TRBV15	-	TRBJ2-4	CATSRGTGDLAKNIQYF	TGTGCCACCAGCAGGGGGACAGGGGATCTAGCCAAAAACATTCAGTACTTC
TRBD1	TRBV18	-	TRBJ1-1	CASSPTGANTEAFF	TGTGCCAGCTCACCAACAGGGGCGAACACTGAAGCTTTCTTT
-	TRBV6-5	-	TRBJ1-2	CASSKGDYGYTF	TGTGCCAGCAGTAAGGGGGACTATGGCTACACCTTC
-	TRBV29-1	-	TRBJ1-3	CSVGGLGNTIYF	TGCAGCGTTGGAGGGTTGGGAAACACCATATATTTT
-	TRBV4-1	-	TRBJ2-7	CASSQGYQGYEQYF	TGCGCCAGCAGCCAAGGGTATCAGGGGTACGAGCAGTACTTC
-	TRBV7-9	-	TRBJ1-2	CASSLIRGGVDGYTF	TGTGCCAGCAGCTTAATACGCGGTGGAGTCGATGGCTACACCTTC
-	TRBV19	-	TRBJ1-5	CASSRGPEPYQPQHF	TGTGCCAGTTCGAGAGGGCCCGAACCATATCAGCCCCAGCATTTT
TRBD1	TRBV6-4	-	TRBJ1-1	CASSVGTGGNTEAFF	TGTGCCAGCAGTGTAGGCACAGGGGGGAACACTGAAGCTTTCTTT
-	TRBV11-2	-	TRBJ1-4	CASRRYLDATNEKLFF	TGTGCCAGCAGACGTTATCTAGATGCAACTAATGAAAAACTGTTTTTT
-	TRBV6-1	-	TRBJ2-7	CASRRQILYEQYF	TGTGCCAGCAGAAGACAGATTTTGTACGAGCAGTACTTC
TRBD1	TRBV10-3	-	TRBJ2-3	CAISESRTGSSDTQYF	TGTGCCATCAGTGAGTCAAGGACAGGGTCATCAGATACGCAGTATTTT
-	TRBV11-3	-	TRBJ2-4	CASSLTEKNIQYF	TGTGCCAGCAGCTTAACAGAGAAAAACATTCAGTACTTC
-	TRBV10-1	-	TRBJ2-1	CASSGGLNNEQFF	TGCGCCAGCAGTGGAGGGCTAAACAATGAGCAGTTCTTC
TRBD1	TRBV28	-	TRBJ1-5	CASGTGHSNQPQHF	TGTGCCAGCGGGACAGGGCATAGCAATCAGCCCCAGCATTTT
TRBD1	TRBV7-2	-	TRBJ2-3	CASSLRVRDSYTDTQYF	TGTGCCAGCAGCCTTCGAGTAAGGGACAGCTACACAGATACGCAGTATTTT
TRBD1	TRBV30	-	TRBJ1-1	CAWSSQGAGNTEAFF	TGTGCCTGGAGTTCACAGGGGGCGGGGAACACTGAAGCTTTCTTT
TRBD1	TRBV6-5	-	TRBJ1-1	CASSFRTGTTEAFF	TGTGCCAGCAGTTTCCGGACAGGGACCACTGAAGCTTTCTTT
TRBD2	TRBV6-2/TRBV6-3	-	TRBJ2-3	CASSYPSSGGTDTQYF	TGTGCCAGCAGTTACCCATCTAGCGGGGGGACAGATACGCAGTATTTT
TRBD2	TRBV27	-	TRBJ2-1	CASSLLAGAPPGEQFF	TGTGCCAGCAGTTTACTAGCGGGGGCACCGCCCGGGGAGCAGTTCTTC
TRBD1	TRBV30	once	TRBJ2-7	CAWSVSTGGMYEQYF	TGTGCCTGGAGCGTTTCTACAGGGGGCATGTACGAGCAGTACTTC
TRBD1	TRBV19	-	TRBJ1-3	CASSPGGQGANTIYF	TGTGCCAGTAGTCCAGGCGGCCAGGGGGCAAACACCATATATTTT
TRBD2	TRBV19	-	TRBJ2-1	CASSMAGLAGGLYNEQFF	TGTGCCAGTAGTATGGCCGGACTAGCGGGGGGACTGTACAATGAGCAGTTCTTC
TRBD1	TRBV7-6	-	TRBJ2-2	CASSFQGAGTGELFF	TGTGCCAGCAGCTTTCAGGGGGCCGGCACCGGGGAGCTGTTTTTT